This T cell receptor (beta chain) was identified during a study of cytomegalovirus exposure and HLA in healthy donors. Study results and limitations: Cytomegalovirus association was listed for 164 TCR beta chains. A few CMV-associated chains proved CMV antigen-specific in vitro. Most TCR sequences were uncommon, yet certain public TCRs appeared in many donors. The classifier was said to identify cytomegalovirus status with high specificity and sensitivity.

The CDR3 length is 14 residues. Per germline, CDR1 MNHEY and CDR2 SMNVEV (reference sequence). V was cut by 7 bases and J by 2 bases, with 14 bases left in between. The repertoire was sequenced with immunoSEQ multiplex PCR; TCRdb's copy has only in-frame clones and lacks some. The sample carries tens of thousands of clones, around 90% recorded once. This clone was observed a handful of times. Its target is unknown. V usage is TRBV27 and J usage is TRBJ1-2, with TRBD1 as a possible D gene (6 bases). The source material was PBMCs. The sequence was collected from a man in his late teens or twenties in good health and CMV-seronegative. The CDR3 here is CASNRGGENYGYTF. The CDR3 nucleotides are TGTGCCAGCAATCGGGGGGGCGAGAACTATGGCTACACCTTC.